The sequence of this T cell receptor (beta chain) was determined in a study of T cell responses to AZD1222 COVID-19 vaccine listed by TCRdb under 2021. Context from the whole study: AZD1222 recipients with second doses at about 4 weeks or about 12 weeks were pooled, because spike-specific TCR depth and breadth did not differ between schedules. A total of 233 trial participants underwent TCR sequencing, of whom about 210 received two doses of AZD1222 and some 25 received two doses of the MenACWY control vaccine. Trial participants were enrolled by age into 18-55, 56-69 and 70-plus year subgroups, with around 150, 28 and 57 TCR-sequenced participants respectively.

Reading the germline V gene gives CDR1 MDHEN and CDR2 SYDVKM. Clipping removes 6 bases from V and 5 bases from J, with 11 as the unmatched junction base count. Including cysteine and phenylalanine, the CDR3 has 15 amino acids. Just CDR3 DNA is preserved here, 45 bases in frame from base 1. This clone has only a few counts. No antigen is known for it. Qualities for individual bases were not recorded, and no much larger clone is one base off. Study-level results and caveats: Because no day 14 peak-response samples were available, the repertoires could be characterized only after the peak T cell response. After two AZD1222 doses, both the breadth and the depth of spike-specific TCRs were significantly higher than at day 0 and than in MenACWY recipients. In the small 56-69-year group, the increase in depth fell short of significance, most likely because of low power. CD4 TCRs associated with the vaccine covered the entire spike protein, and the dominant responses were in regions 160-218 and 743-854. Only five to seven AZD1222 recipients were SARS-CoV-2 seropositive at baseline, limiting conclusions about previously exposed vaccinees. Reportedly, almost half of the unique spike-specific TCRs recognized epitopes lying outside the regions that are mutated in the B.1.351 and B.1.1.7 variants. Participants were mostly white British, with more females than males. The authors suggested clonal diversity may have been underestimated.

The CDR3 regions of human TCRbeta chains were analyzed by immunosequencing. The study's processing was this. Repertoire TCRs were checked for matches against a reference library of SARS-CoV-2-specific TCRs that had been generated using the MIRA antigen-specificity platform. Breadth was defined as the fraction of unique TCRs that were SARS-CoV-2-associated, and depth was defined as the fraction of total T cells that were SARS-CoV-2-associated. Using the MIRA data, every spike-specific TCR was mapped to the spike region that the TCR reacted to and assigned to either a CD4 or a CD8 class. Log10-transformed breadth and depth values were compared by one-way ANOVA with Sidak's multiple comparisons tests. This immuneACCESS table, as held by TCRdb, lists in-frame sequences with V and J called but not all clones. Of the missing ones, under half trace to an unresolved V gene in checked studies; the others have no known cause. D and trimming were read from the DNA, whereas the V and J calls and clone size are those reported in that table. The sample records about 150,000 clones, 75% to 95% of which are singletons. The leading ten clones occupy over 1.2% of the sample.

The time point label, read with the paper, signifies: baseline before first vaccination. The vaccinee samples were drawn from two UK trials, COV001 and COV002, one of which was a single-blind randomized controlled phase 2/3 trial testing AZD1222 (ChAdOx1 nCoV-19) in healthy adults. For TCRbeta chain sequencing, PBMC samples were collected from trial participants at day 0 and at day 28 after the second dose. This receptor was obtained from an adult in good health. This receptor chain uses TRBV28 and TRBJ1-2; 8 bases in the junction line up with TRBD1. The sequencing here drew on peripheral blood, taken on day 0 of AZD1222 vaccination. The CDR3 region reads CASSPINRGDYGYTF. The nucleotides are TGTGCCAGCAGCCCTATTAACAGGGGGGATTATGGCTACACCTTC.